This T cell receptor (beta chain) is drawn from a study (dated by TCRdb to 2015 to 2017). As for the study more broadly: The study set out to test whether tumor-infiltrating Tregs in breast cancer get recruited from blood Tregs or are instead converted in situ from other CD4+ T cell subsets. Here is what the overall study found, with its caveats: Tumor memory CD4+ T cell TCR gene usage was found to cluster with blood and lymph node memory CD4+ cells and with lymph node naive CD4+ cells. The validation in the larger cohort was limited to a single TCR beta V-J rearrangement instead of whole repertoires. The greatest overlap of tumor-infiltrating Treg TCR alpha and beta sequences was observed with tumor naive CD4+ T cells, followed by blood naive CD4+ T cells.

Full-length TCR variable regions were amplified by 5' RACE PCR with constant-region reverse primers, and semi-nested PCR with Nested Universal Primer A was subsequently performed. The ReliaPrep RNA Cell Miniprep System was used to extract total RNA, which was then reverse transcribed into 5'RACE-ready cDNA with the SMARTer RACE 5'/3' Kit. An Illumina MiSeq was used to sequence the full-length TCR alpha and beta libraries, which had been barcoded with multiplex adaptors. The study's own analysis went as follows. For each of nine subset-tissue groups, sequencing data from the five patients were combined, and the groups were compared by unsupervised clustering of TCR gene usage. The Morisita-Horn index was used to calculate repertoire similarity, with shared sequences weighted by how much each contributed to each repertoire. TCRdb reanalyzed the raw reads on its own, using fastp at Q25 for trimming and MiXCR for clone calling, and kept in-frame beta chains. Rows with a matching CDR3 protein are joined into one entry that keeps the most common DNA and genes. These V and J calls derive from TCRdb rather than the authors' analysis. The sample includes approximately 40,000 distinct CDR3 sequences, with about 32% observed a single time. 4% to 5% of the sample goes to the ten largest clones.

A remark on this clonotype: The specificity of this receptor is unknown. Base qualities were left out, and no much larger clone turns up one base away.

The CDR3 numbers 16 residues from cysteine through phenylalanine. Left in the record is the CDR3 DNA by itself, 48 bases read in frame from the first base. CDR1 and CDR2, looked up from the germline V gene, are MNHEY and SVGAGI. At the junction V is shortened by 5 bases and J by 1 base; bases outside the gene matches: 4. The memory CD4+ T cell population was isolated based on a CD4+CD45RO+CD25- phenotype. Tregs, naive and memory CD4+ T cells from tumor, blood and ipsilateral draining lymph nodes of a few breast cancer patients underwent full-length TCR alpha and beta sequencing. Tumor tissue, along with lymph nodes from ipsilateral axillary dissection, was perfused with PBS, minced, and then digested using collagenase I and hyaluronidase. A purity exceeding 90% was confirmed by FACS for the sorted cell populations.

The receptor's source is a female donor with breast cancer. The chain employs TRBV6-5 and TRBJ2-5, with 13 junctional bases fitting TRBD2. The source material was tumor-infiltrating memory CD4+ T cells sorted from the breast tumor. The sample's cell subset or site label, decoded: memory CD4+ T cells, CD4+CD45RO+CD25-. The CDR3 is CASSQGTSGTQETQYF. In nucleotide form, the sequence is TGTGCCAGCAGTCAAGGGACTAGCGGGACCCAAGAGACCCAGTACTTC.